A single sample gave rise to the 21 T cell receptor beta chains below, sequenced in a study of Ad26.COV2.S vaccination and SARS-CoV-2 variants. Clones were read by immunoSEQ multiplex PCR, and TCRdb kept only the in-frame ones, dropping some. The table has about half a million clones, about 89% seen once; the top ten hold under 2%. The sample's treatment: some 20 received Ad26.COV2.S at low or high dose, single or two shots; several received placebo; per-sample allocation not given. Day 63 after the first injection of vaccine or placebo was the sampling time. Source: peripheral blood, taken in a trial of Ad26.COV2.S vaccine versus placebo. These receptors originate from a person aged 18-65 years who received the Ad26.COV2.S COVID-19 vaccine or a placebo.

V and J are TRBV2 and TRBJ2-5; 11 nucleotides align to TRBD2. The junction had 17 bases not matched to a gene; V was cut back by 1 base and J by 1 base. CDR1 SNHLY and CDR2 FYNNEI come from the germline V gene. The CDR3 spans 21 residues. The CDR3 nucleotides read TGTGCCAGCAGTGAAGATCGTGGTAGCGGGGGGGCAAAGGGGAGCCAAGAGACCCAGTACTTC. Protein sequence: CASSEDRGSGGAKGSQETQYF.

This chain joins TRBV9 and TRBJ2-1; 8 bases match TRBD2. This CDR3 has 15 amino acids. Germline V gives CDR1 SGDLS, CDR2 YYNGEE. V was pared by 4 bases and J by 5 bases, with 8 bases of the junction left unmatched. CDR3 sequence: CASSPLAGRNNEQFF. The CDR3 DNA reads as TGTGCCAGCAGCCCATTAGCGGGAAGAAACAATGAGCAGTTCTTC. Drawing the rest from reference TRBV9 and TRBJ2-1, the complete variable domain is DSGVTQTPKHLITATGQRVTLRCSPRSGDLSVYWYQQSLDQGLQFLIQYYNGEERAKGNILERFSAQQFPDLHSELNLSSLELGDSALYFCASSPLAGRNNEQFFGPGTRLTVL.

J is TRBJ2-3 and V is TRBV18; D is unresolved. The germline gives CDR1 KGHSH, CDR2 LQKENI. Trimming removed 1 base from V and 0 bases from J, with 17 bases in between. The CDR3 length is 18 residues. For the CDR3, the DNA is TGTGCCAGCTCACCACGTACCGTATCAGGAACTAGCACAGATACGCAGTATTTT. This codes for CASSPRTVSGTSTDTQYF. The whole variable domain, filled in from reference TRBV18 and TRBJ2-3, reads NAGVMQNPRHLVRRRGQEARLRCSPMKGHSHVYWYRQLPEEGLKFMVYLQKENIIDESGMPKERFSAEFPKEGPSILRIQQVVRGDSAAYFCASSPRTVSGTSTDTQYFGPGTRLTVL.

The genes are TRBV5-1 and TRBJ2-3; 10 bases map to TRBD2. Germline CDR1 is SGHRS and CDR2 is YFSETQ. The V and J ends lost 4 bases and 2 bases, in that order; junction bases with no gene match: 7. This CDR3 comprises 16 residues. The CDR3 loop reads CASSPWTSGVTDTQYF. CDR3 nucleotide sequence: TGCGCCAGCAGCCCTTGGACTAGCGGAGTCACAGATACGCAGTATTTT.

This chain joins TRBV6-5 and TRBJ2-5, with TRBD1 identical over 9 bases. The V gene's germline CDR1 is MNHEY and CDR2 SVGAGI. After removal of 6 bases from V and 5 bases from J, the junction contained 7 bases not matched to a gene. The CDR3 has 14 amino acids. CDR3: CASRLGTGLETQYF. The CDR3 DNA reads TGTGCCAGCAGGCTAGGGACAGGGTTGGAGACCCAGTACTTC.

The V gene is TRBV19, the J gene TRBJ1-5; 7 positions match TRBD1. Per germline, CDR1 LNHDA and CDR2 SQIVND (reference sequence). V lost 8 bases to trimming and J lost 6 bases; unmatched junction nucleotides: 10. The CDR3 contains 14 residues. CDR3 amino acids: CASGTLQGSQPQHF. For the CDR3, the DNA is TGTGCCAGTGGGACATTACAGGGGTCTCAGCCCCAGCATTTT. Supplemented by reference TRBV19 and TRBJ1-5, the full variable domain reads DGGITQSPKYLFRKEGQNVTLSCEQNLNHDAMYWYRQDPGQGLRLIYYSQIVNDFQKGDIAEGYSVSREKKESFPLTVTSAQKNPTAFYLCASGTLQGSQPQHFGDGTRLSIL.

In regard to this clone: This sample also contains other DNA sequences that code for the same CDR3. The rearrangement links TRBV9 to TRBJ2-2; D gene unclear. Germline values: CDR1 SGDLS, CDR2 YYNGEE. The CDR3 has 12 amino acids. Trimming shortened V by 0 bases and J by 5 bases, and 2 bases separated the two germline ends. The CDR3: CASSVVTGELFF. CDR3 sequence (DNA): TGTGCCAGCAGCGTAGTAACCGGGGAGCTGTTTTTT.

The chain links TRBV14 to TRBJ1-4; 8 positions match TRBD1. Trimming took 1 base from V and 5 from J; bases not matched to a gene: 12. The CDR3 loop spans 18 amino acids. Per the germline V gene, CDR1 is SGHDN and CDR2 is FVKESK. CDR3 protein: CASSQVFTGTGYNEKLFF. The CDR3 bases are TGTGCCAGCAGCCAAGTCTTCACTGGGACAGGCTACAATGAAAAACTGTTTTTT. Together with reference TRBV14 and TRBJ1-4, the CDR3 gives the full variable domain: EAGVTQFPSHSVIEKGQTVTLRCDPISGHDNLYWYRRVMGKEIKFLLHFVKESKQDESGMPNNRFLAERTGGTYSTLKVQPAELEDSGVYFCASSQVFTGTGYNEKLFFGSGTQLSVL.

The V gene is TRBV7-3, the J gene TRBJ1-1; D gene unclear. Looked up from germline, CDR1 is SGHTA and CDR2 is FQGTGA. The V end was cut by 1 base, the J end by 11 bases, with 14 bases between. The CDR3 runs 13 residues. CDR3 region: CASSLSEGTFAFF. CDR3 sequence (DNA): TGTGCCAGCAGCTTAAGCGAAGGCACCTTCGCTTTCTTT.

The chain is built from TRBV5-1 and TRBJ1-6; D may be TRBD1 (6 bases). CDR1 SGHRS and CDR2 YFSETQ come from the germline V gene. The CDR3 is 16 amino acids. V shed 0 bases and J shed 6 bases, with 13 bases lying between them. The CDR3 nucleotides read TGCGCCAGCAGCTTGGGACAGGATGTAGTTAATTCACCCCTCCACTTT. Translated: CASSLGQDVVNSPLHF. Looking up the rest from reference TRBV5-1 and TRBJ1-6 gives the full variable domain: KAGVTQTPRYLIKTRGQQVTLSCSPISGHRSVSWYQQTPGQGLQFLFEYFSETQRNKGNFPGRFSGRQFSNSRSEMNVSTLELGDSALYLCASSLGQDVVNSPLHFGNGTRLTVT.

CDR3 sequence: CASSLRTSGVTTTYEQYF. In DNA, the CDR3 is TGTGCCAGCAGCTTACGGACTAGCGGGGTGACAACCACCTACGAGCAGTACTTC. The gene calls are TRBV7-6 and TRBJ2-7; 12 nucleotides match TRBD2. The CDR3 length is 18 residues. Trimming at V came to 2 bases and at J to 2 bases, leaving 10 bases not matched to a gene. CDR1 and CDR2 from the germline V gene are SGHVS and FNYEAQ.

The chain has TRBV6-1 and TRBJ1-2; D is possibly TRBD1 (6 bases). CDR1 and CDR2 (germline): MNHNS, SASEGT. The CDR3 totals 14 residues. V was clipped by 2 bases and J by 9 bases, with 16 bases between them. The DNA for the CDR3 is TGTGCCAGCAGTGAATGGAAAGGGGGTGGTCGCTACACCTTC. Amino acids: CASSEWKGGGRYTF.

CDR3 nucleotides: TGTGCCAGCAGCTTAGGGAACCCTAACAATGAGCAGTTCTTC. Translated: CASSLGNPNNEQFF. This rearrangement joins TRBV7-2 to TRBJ2-1; no clear D gene. V was clipped by 1 base and J by 5 bases, with 9 bases between them. Germline-derived CDR1 and CDR2 are SGHTA and FQGNSA. This CDR3 has 14 residues.

The rearrangement uses TRBV10-3 and TRBJ2-2; 7 bases are shared with TRBD1. This CDR3 comprises 13 residues. Germline V gene data show CDR1 as ENHRY and CDR2 as SYGVKD. V dropped 8 bases and J dropped 4; count of bases not matched to a gene: 4. This chain's CDR3 is CAIRQGPTGELFF. The CDR3 DNA follows: TGTGCCATCCGACAGGGCCCCACCGGGGAGCTGTTTTTT.

V is TRBV5-1 and J is TRBJ2-7, with D possibly matching TRBD1 (6 bases). Germline V lookup: CDR1 SGHRS, CDR2 YFSETQ. Trimming pared 3 bases from V and 1 base from J, leaving 23 bases between. CDR3 length equals 18 residues. CDR3 region: CASSSRQVMYLMSYEQYF. The CDR3 DNA is TGCGCCAGCAGCTCCCGACAGGTAATGTACTTAATGTCCTACGAGCAGTACTTC.

The V call is TRBV19, the J call TRBJ1-1; tentatively, D is TRBD1 (5 bases). Trimming took 1 base from V and 1 from J, leaving 10 bases between them. Looked up from germline, CDR1 is LNHDA and CDR2 is SQIVND (reference sequence). This CDR3 spans 15 amino acids. DNA of the CDR3: TGTGCCAGTAGTATAGGGAACAGGCGGAACACTGAAGCTTTCTTT. This sequence encodes CASSIGNRRNTEAFF.

The gene calls are TRBV28 and TRBJ1-2; D is unclear. V dropped 6 bases and J dropped 0 bases, with 11 bases sitting between them. The CDR3 runs 14 residues. Germline loops: CDR1 MDHEN, CDR2 SYDVKM. The CDR3 protein is CASRRAGANYGYTF. The DNA of the CDR3 is TGTGCCAGCAGAAGGGCCGGGGCTAACTATGGCTACACCTTC.

This clone showed up just once. This sequence joins TRBV4-1 and TRBJ2-1; 7 bases are shared with TRBD1. J lost 4 bases, V lost 0 bases, and 24 bases had no gene match. This CDR3 is 22 amino acids long. Germline values: CDR1 MGHRA, CDR2 YSYEKL. The chain's CDR3 is CASSQDSGSGSLLEGAYNEQFF. The CDR3 DNA reads TGCGCCAGCAGCCAAGATTCGGGGAGTGGATCCCTCCTTGAGGGGGCTTACAATGAGCAGTTCTTC.

The chain is built from TRBV7-2 and TRBJ2-7; perhaps TRBD2 as D (6 bases). V lost 3 bases to trimming and J lost 0 bases, with 15 bases between them. Germline CDR1 reads SGHTA; CDR2 reads FQGNSA. The CDR3 is made up of 16 amino acids. The CDR3 reads CASSFNGGRSSYEQYF. The CDR3 region has the DNA TGTGCCAGCAGCTTTAATGGGGGGAGAAGCTCCTACGAGCAGTACTTC.

The chain joins TRBV29-1 to TRBJ1-5; TRBD1 agrees at 7 bases. V was clipped by 6 bases and J by 3 bases; unmatched bases: 5. The CDR3 is 13 amino acids. Looked up from germline, CDR1 is SQVTM and CDR2 is ANQGSEA. The CDR3, as DNA: TGCAGCGTCGTGACAGGGCCCAATCAGCCCCAGCATTTT. This sequence encodes CSVVTGPNQPQHF. Full variable domain (remainder filled in from reference TRBV29-1 and TRBJ1-5): SAVISQKPSRDICQRGTSLTIQCQVDSQVTMMFWYRQQPGQSLTLIATANQGSEATYESGFVIDKFPISRPNLTFSTLTVSNMSPEDSSIYLCSVVTGPNQPQHFGDGTRLSIL.

The chain uses TRBV19 and TRBJ1-2, with TRBD1 as a possible D gene (6 bases). With 7 bases removed from V and 3 bases from J, the gap between germline ends came to 21 bases. The CDR3 runs 16 residues. Per the germline V gene, CDR1 is LNHDA and CDR2 is SQIVND (reference sequence). The CDR3 DNA reads as TGTGCCAGTAATAGTTTGTGGGGGCGCGGGGACTATGGCTACACCTTC. This gives the protein CASNSLWGRGDYGYTF. Using reference TRBV19 and TRBJ1-2 for the parts outside the CDR3, the full variable domain is DGGITQSPKYLFRKEGQNVTLSCEQNLNHDAMYWYRQDPGQGLRLIYYSQIVNDFQKGDIAEGYSVSREKKESFPLTVTSAQKNPTAFYLCASNSLWGRGDYGYTFGSGTRLTVV.